This T cell receptor (beta chain) was obtained from a study of CD8 T cells in ankylosing spondylitis. Findings and caveats of the study: Seven to nine highly homologous variants formed a TCR beta motif that appeared characteristic of ankylosing spondylitis blood. Earlier authors reported some of these motif variants in reactive arthritis synovial fluid and blood.

The CDR3 has 14 amino acids. By quantitative 5'-RACE with molecular barcodes, the TCR beta libraries were made. MiXCR was run by TCRdb on the 5' RACE reads, yielding one entry per CDR3 protein. The sample lists more than 300,000 distinct CDR3 sequences, roughly 8% occurring once. In regard to this clonotype: Its antigen is unidentified.

Sequencing was carried out using blood, either unsorted or a sorted T cell fraction (not recorded which). This receptor was taken from a male donor with ankylosing spondylitis. The rearrangement links TRBV21-1 to TRBJ1-1; TRBD1, the table's D call, lacks a check against the DNA. TRBV21-1 is marked as a pseudogene. CDR3 sequence (DNA): TGTGCCAGGTCACCCAGGGTTCCCTTACCTGAAGCTTTCTTT. It codes for CARSPRVPLPEAFF.